These 17 T cell receptor beta chains share one sample of origin, sequenced in a study of T cells in Graves' hyperthyroidism and ophthalmopathy. Amplified TCR beta CDR3 regions derived from RNA transcripts. HTBI primers were the set used in a first-round RT-PCR of the TCR CDR3. TCRdb called the multiplex PCR reads again in MiXCR, with one record for every CDR3 protein. The data hold around 350,000 distinct CDR3 sequences, with roughly 15% observed a single time. Sequencing used blood. All receptors derive from a woman aged 55-70 years with Graves' ophthalmopathy.

In this sample, this clonotype turned up many times. The rearrangement links TRBV6-1 to TRBJ2-7; 11 positions match TRBD1. The V gene's germline CDR1 is MNHNS and CDR2 SASEGT. V shed 8 bases, J shed 6 bases, and the junction held 3 bases outside the gene matches. The CDR3 has 12 amino acids. The CDR3 DNA follows: TGTGCCAGCCGGGACAGGGGGTTCGAGCAGTACTTC. The encoded protein is CASRDRGFEQYF.

The chain combines TRBV4-1 with TRBJ2-7; D may correspond to TRBD1 or TRBD2 (7 bases each). CDR1 MGHRA and CDR2 YSYEKL come from the germline V gene. Trimming cost V 4 bases and J 5 bases, with 21 bases left between them. CDR3 length: 16 residues. CDR3 sequence reads: CASSLLGRGRTNEQYF. The CDR3 coding sequence is TGCGCCAGCAGCCTCCTAGGGAGGGGGCGGACTAACGAGCAGTACTTC.

This clonotype appeared many times. The V and J genes are TRBV7-2 and TRBJ2-1, with a possible D match to TRBD1 (6 bases). This CDR3 has 12 residues. CDR1 is SGHTA and CDR2 is FQGNSA in the germline V gene. The V and J ends lost 2 bases and 11 bases respectively, with 10 bases between them. CDR3 sequence reads: CASSLLQGKQFF. The CDR3 DNA follows: TGTGCCAGCAGCTTATTACAGGGTAAGCAGTTCTTC. Based on the CDR3 plus reference TRBV7-2 and TRBJ2-1, the full variable domain is GAGVSQSPSNKVTEKGKDVELRCDPISGHTALYWYRQSLGQGLEFLIYFQGNSAPDKSGLPSDRFSAERTGGSVSTLTIQRTQQEDSAVYLCASSLLQGKQFFGPGTRLTVL.

This clonotype came up many times. The rearrangement joins TRBV6-1 to TRBJ1-5, with D hard to call. The CDR3 is 16 amino acids. V was trimmed by 5 bases and J by 2 bases, leaving 16 bases between them. Per the germline V gene, CDR1 is MNHNS and CDR2 is SASEGT. This chain's CDR3 is CASSYAGSGGNQPQHF. CDR3 bases: TGTGCCAGCAGTTACGCCGGGAGCGGGGGCAATCAGCCCCAGCATTTT.

This clonotype appeared a few times. V is TRBV6-5 and J is TRBJ2-2; 7 bases line up with TRBD2. Germline assignment: CDR1 MNHEY and CDR2 SVGAGI. The junction had 6 bases not matched to a gene; V was cut back by 4 bases and J by 1 base. CDR3 length: 16 amino acids. The CDR3 coding sequence is TGTGCCAGCAGTTCCCCGTCTAGCGGGAACACCGGGGAGCTGTTTTTT. Its translation: CASSSPSSGNTGELFF.

This clonotype occurred many times. The chain combines TRBV2 with TRBJ2-1; 9 bases are a match to TRBD2. CDR1 and CDR2 (germline): SNHLY, FYNNEI. J gave up 9 bases and V 8 bases, and 8 bases lay outside the gene matches. The CDR3 spans 13 residues. The CDR3 bases are TGTGCCAGCGGGATAGCGGGAGCCGGTGAGCAGTTCTTC. This encodes CASGIAGAGEQFF.

V and J are TRBV20-1 and TRBJ1-5; TRBD1 matches 9 bases. The CDR3 loop spans 17 amino acids. In germline, CDR1 is DFQATT, CDR2 SNEGSKA (reference sequence). Unmatched junction bases numbered 15, after V lost 7 bases and J lost 2 bases. In DNA form, the CDR3 reads TGCAGTGTCACCTCCCCCGGGACAGGGTGGCGCAATCAGCCCCAGCATTTT. Its protein product is CSVTSPGTGWRNQPQHF.

The rearrangement links TRBV28 to TRBJ2-2; D is undetermined. From germline, CDR1 is MDHEN and CDR2 SYDVKM. V was pared by 1 base and J by 5 bases, with 8 bases between. This CDR3 contains 14 residues. The chain's CDR3 is CASSLFSLTGELFF. CDR3 sequence (DNA): TGTGCCAGCAGTTTATTTTCACTGACCGGGGAGCTGTTTTTT.

This clonotype has at least ten counts. V usage is TRBV11-2 and J usage is TRBJ2-1; D unresolved. Germline lookup yields CDR1 SGHAT and CDR2 FQNNGV. The CDR3 consists of 13 residues. Trimming took 5 bases from V and 9 from J, leaving 14 bases between them. The CDR3 loop reads CASSLLAVTEQFF. DNA of the CDR3: TGTGCCAGCAGCCTCCTGGCGGTTACTGAGCAGTTCTTC.

This clonotype turned up a few times. The chain uses TRBV3-1 and TRBJ1-4; 8 nucleotides align to TRBD1. The V segment lost 1 base and the J segment 8 bases; nucleotides outside the gene matches: 3. Germline values: CDR1 LGHDT, CDR2 YNNKEL (reference sequence). The CDR3 has 14 residues. CDR3: CASSQGTGIEKLFF. CDR3 nucleotide sequence: TGTGCCAGCAGCCAAGGGACAGGGATCGAAAAACTGTTTTTT.

This clonotype was recorded a few times. The gene calls are TRBV19 and TRBJ2-5, with D perhaps TRBD2 (5 bases). Germline V gene data show CDR1 as LNHDA and CDR2 as SQIVND (reference sequence). V was clipped by 4 bases and J by 11 bases, with 14 bases between them. The CDR3 runs 12 residues. CDR3 residues: CASSTAGEFQYF. Written as DNA, the CDR3 is TGTGCCAGTAGTACCGCCGGGGAGTTTCAGTACTTC.

At least ten counts were recorded for this clonotype. The chain has TRBV27 and TRBJ1-5, with D perhaps matching TRBD1 (5 bases). This CDR3 has 14 amino acids. CDR1 MNHEY and CDR2 SMNVEV come from the germline V gene (reference sequence). V dropped 6 bases and J dropped 7 bases, with 16 bases sitting between them. The CDR3 DNA follows: TGTGCCAGCAGGGGACGTGTCTCTGGGCAGCCCCAGCATTTT. This gives the protein CASRGRVSGQPQHF.

This clonotype was detected many times. J is TRBJ2-5 and V is TRBV4-1, with D unresolved. Trimming cost V 1 base and J 3 bases, with 3 bases left between them. The CDR3 loop spans 12 amino acids. Germline loops: CDR1 MGHRA, CDR2 YSYEKL. Written as DNA, the CDR3 is TGCGCCAGCAGCCAAGGGGAAGAGACCCAGTACTTC. Residues: CASSQGEETQYF.

The table lists this clonotype with a few counts. The chain combines TRBV10-3 with TRBJ2-1, with unresolved D. V lost 9 bases, J lost 0 bases, and 9 bases lay in between. The CDR3 is made up of 13 amino acids. Looked up from germline, CDR1 is ENHRY and CDR2 is SYGVKD. Here the CDR3 DNA reads TGTGCCATAGGGCTCCTCTCCTACAATGAGCAGTTCTTC. It yields the protein CAIGLLSYNEQFF.

The rearrangement links TRBV19 to TRBJ2-7; no definite D call. Trimming took 3 bases from V and 5 from J, leaving 8 bases between them. CDR3 length equals 12 residues. The germline CDR1 and CDR2 sequences are LNHDA and SQIVND (reference sequence). The CDR3: CASSMRANEQYF. CDR3 sequence (DNA): TGTGCCAGTAGTATGCGCGCGAACGAGCAGTACTTC.

This clonotype appeared a few times. The chain joins TRBV6-5 to TRBJ1-1; D uncertain. The V gene's germline CDR1 is MNHEY and CDR2 SVGAGI. The V gene lost 0 bases and the J gene lost 0 bases, with 8 bases spanning the gap. The CDR3 covers 15 residues. DNA of the CDR3: TGTGCCAGCAGTTACTCGAAATGGGTGAACACTGAAGCTTTCTTT. It yields the protein CASSYSKWVNTEAFF.

This clonotype was counted a few times. V gene TRBV6-1 combines with J gene TRBJ1-2; D may be TRBD1 (5 bases). Trimming removed 6 bases at V and 4 bases at J, with 15 bases between. Germline V CDR1 and CDR2: MNHNS, SASEGT. The CDR3 covers 14 residues. CDR3 nucleotides: TGTGCCAGCAGCCCCCCCGGGGGTATCTATGGCTACACCTTC. Translated: CASSPPGGIYGYTF.